What follows are 20 T cell receptor beta chains derived from one specimen sequenced in a study of vaccination effects on CD4 cells after COVID-19. Libraries were prepared by immunoSEQ multiplex PCR; TCRdb keeps only in-frame clonotypes and omits some of them. Here the sample spans roughly 30,000 clones, approximately 73% being singletons. Viral peptide pool expansion of antigen-specific CD4+ T cells preceded sequencing in the ViraFEST assay. CD4+ T cell isolation took place after 10 days of culture. Among the vaccine recipients, none had a prior SARS-CoV-2 infection, and nucleocapsid antibodies were negative. Antigens of these TCRs are unknown. This specimen was CD4+ T cells from PBMCs cultured with HCoV-OC43 spike peptides, taken before COVID-19 vaccination. Documented subset: HCoV-OC43 spike overlapping peptide pool stimulation. These receptors came from a human donor who received a COVID-19 vaccine.

The rearrangement uses TRBV7-2 and TRBJ2-7; possible D gene TRBD2, 6 bases. CDR3 size: 13 residues. Per germline, CDR1 SGHTA and CDR2 FQGNSA. V was shortened by 4 bases and J by 7 bases, with 14 bases between the two germline ends. CDR3 nucleotides: TGTGCCAGCAGCTCACCGTCCCGGGGGGAGCAGTACTTC. This encodes CASSSPSRGEQYF.

This clone is medium-sized within its sample. The rearrangement uses TRBV18 and TRBJ1-4, with unresolved D. The CDR3 extends over 13 amino acids. The V end was cut by 3 bases, the J end by 4 bases, with 6 bases between. The germline V gene has CDR1 KGHSH and CDR2 LQKENI. The CDR3 region has the DNA TGTGCCAGCTCACCCGACATTAATGAAAAACTGTTTTTT. This gives the protein CASSPDINEKLFF.

The chain couples TRBV24-1 to TRBJ2-5, with 11 bases identical to TRBD2. CDR1 KGHDR and CDR2 SFDVKD come from the germline V gene. The trim removed 5 bases at V and 0 bases at J, leaving 1 base unmatched. CDR3 length: 15 amino acids. The CDR3 region is CATSGTSGHQETQYF. CDR3 DNA: TGTGCCACCAGTGGGACTAGCGGGCACCAAGAGACCCAGTACTTC.

V gene TRBV5-1 combines with J gene TRBJ2-2, with TRBD2 identical over 11 bases. Germline trimming cut 1 base from V and 1 base from J; bases unmatched to any gene: 0. The germline gives CDR1 SGHRS, CDR2 YFSETQ. CDR3 length: 16 residues. The CDR3, as DNA: TGCGCCAGCAGCTTGACTAGCGGGGGGAACACCGGGGAGCTGTTTTTT. It encodes CASSLTSGGNTGELFF.

V is TRBV10-3 and J is TRBJ2-1; 9 nucleotides line up with TRBD2. The CDR3 totals 13 residues. V was clipped by 5 bases and J by 10 bases; unmatched bases: 6. Per germline, CDR1 ENHRY and CDR2 SYGVKD. DNA for the CDR3: TGTGCCATCAGTCCAGCGGGAGGACGCGAGCAGTTCTTC. Protein product: CAISPAGGREQFF.

This clone was observed a single time. V is TRBV10-3 and J is TRBJ2-2, with 9 bases identical to TRBD1. Germline V gene sequence: CDR1 ENHRY, CDR2 SYGVKD. The CDR3 has 15 amino acids. The junction had 9 bases not matched to a gene; V was cut back by 10 bases and J by 3 bases. CDR3 residues: CATNRGRFDTGELFF. CDR3 nucleotide sequence: TGTGCCACAAACAGGGGGCGCTTTGACACCGGGGAGCTGTTTTTT.

This sequence joins TRBV5-1 and TRBJ1-2; TRBD1 matches 10 bases. CDR3 size: 14 residues. CDR1 is SGHRS and CDR2 is YFSETQ in the germline V gene. V shed 0 bases and J 8 bases; nucleotides not matched to a gene: 4. The CDR3 protein is CASSLDGTGEGYTF. CDR3 in DNA: TGCGCCAGCAGCTTGGACGGGACAGGGGAGGGCTACACCTTC.

The CDR3 sequence: CASVAGAGGTQYF. In DNA form, the CDR3 reads TGTGCCAGCGTAGCGGGGGCCGGGGGGACCCAGTACTTC. The J gene is TRBJ2-5, the V gene TRBV2; 9 bases agree with TRBD2. The CDR3 totals 13 residues. V lost 8 bases, J lost 7 bases, and 8 bases stayed unmatched. Germline CDR1 SNHLY, CDR2 FYNNEI.

The rearrangement links TRBV18 to TRBJ2-7; D is ambiguous. Deletions cut 0 bases from V and 2 bases from J, with 8 bases between. Germline V CDR1 and CDR2: KGHSH, LQKENI. This CDR3 has 14 amino acids. Here the CDR3 reads CASSPPAFTYEQYF. In DNA form, the CDR3 reads TGTGCCAGCTCACCACCGGCTTTTACCTACGAGCAGTACTTC.

The chain carries TRBV28 and TRBJ2-1; 8 bases are a match to TRBD2. The CDR3 has 16 amino acids. The germline V gene encodes CDR1 MDHEN and CDR2 SYDVKM. The junction had 16 bases not matched to a gene; V was cut back by 6 bases and J by 9 bases. In DNA form, the CDR3 reads TGTGCCAGCAGGTCCGCCGGGACTAGACAAGTAGGTGAGCAGTTCTTC. It encodes CASRSAGTRQVGEQFF.

In DNA form, the CDR3 reads TGTGCCAGCAGCTTGGTACGGGGGGCTAGCTCCTACAATGAGCAGTTCTTC. Its translation: CASSLVRGASSYNEQFF. The V and J genes are TRBV5-6 and TRBJ2-1; D possibly corresponds to TRBD2 (7 bases). V was shortened by 0 bases and J by 0 bases, with 13 bases between the two germline ends. The germline V gene encodes CDR1 SGHDT and CDR2 YYEEEE. The CDR3 is made up of 17 amino acids. The entire variable domain, with the rest obtained from reference TRBV5-6 and TRBJ2-1, is as follows: DAGVTQSPTHLIKTRGQQVTLRCSPKSGHDTVSWYQQALGQGPQFIFQYYEEEERQRGNFPDRFSGHQFPNYSSELNVNALLLGDSALYLCASSLVRGASSYNEQFFGPGTRLTVL.

As concerns this clone: An end of the junction does not agree with germline; a read error may underlie this. The chain combines TRBV7-7 with TRBJ2-3; D may be TRBD1 or TRBD2 (6 bases each). The CDR3 runs to 14 residues. Germline CDR1 SSHAT, CDR2 FNYEAQ (reference sequence). Written as DNA, the CDR3 is TGTGCTAGCAGCCCGGGGGCAAGCACAGATACGCAGTATTTT. This encodes CASSPGASTDTQYF. Full variable domain (remainder filled in from reference TRBV7-7 and TRBJ2-3): GAGVSQSPRYKVTKRGQDVTLRCDPISSHATLYWYQQALGQGPEFLTYFNYEAQPDKSGLPSDRFSAERPEGSISTLTIQRTEQRDSAMYRCASSPGASTDTQYFGPGTRLTVL.

The chain uses TRBV6-5 and TRBJ2-7; the match to TRBD1 covers 9 bases. The length of the CDR3 is 13 residues. From germline, CDR1 is MNHEY and CDR2 SVGAGI. Losses at the gene ends were 8 bases for V and 5 bases for J; bases not matched to a gene: 7. CDR3 sequence (DNA): TGTGCCAGCCACCGGGACAGGGACGACGAGCAGTACTTC. It yields the protein CASHRDRDDEQYF.

The chain carries TRBV7-8 and TRBJ1-1, with 7 nucleotides matching TRBD1. Germline trimming cut 5 bases from V and 4 bases from J; bases unmatched to any gene: 19. Germline values: CDR1 SGHVS, CDR2 FQNEAQ. This CDR3 is built from 18 residues. The CDR3 region has the DNA TGTGCCAGCAGCCCTCATGGGGGAGGGGGCGGCGTTGGCACTGAAGCTTTCTTT. Encoded protein: CASSPHGGGGGVGTEAFF.

The V call is TRBV27, the J call TRBJ2-3, with unresolved D. V was shortened by 5 bases and J by 0 bases, with 12 bases between the two germline ends. This CDR3 contains 15 residues. The V gene's germline CDR1 is MNHEY and CDR2 SMNVEV (reference sequence). CDR3 in amino acids: CASSLHKTSTDTQYF. The CDR3 DNA sequence: TGTGCCAGCAGTCTGCACAAAACTAGCACAGATACGCAGTATTTT.

A word on this clone: The junction departs from the called germline gene at one end, perhaps through a read error. V is TRBV3-1 (or the pseudogene TRBV3-2) and J is TRBJ2-7; D is ambiguous. The germline V gene encodes CDR1 LGHDT and CDR2 YNNKEL (reference sequence). This CDR3 has 12 residues. The CDR3 DNA sequence: TGTGCCAGCAGCCAATCCACGTTAGGGCCTTCGTTC. The encoded protein is CASSQSTLGPSF.

This chain connects TRBV4-2 to TRBJ2-7, with no clear D. The CDR3 has 14 amino acids. The germline V gene has CDR1 LGHNA and CDR2 YNFKEQ. V was pared by 1 base and J by 0 bases, with 7 bases between. The CDR3 sequence: CASSQVKDSYEQYF. CDR3 coding DNA: TGTGCCAGCAGCCAAGTTAAGGACTCCTACGAGCAGTACTTC.

The rearrangement links TRBV28 to TRBJ1-5; D possibly corresponds to TRBD1 (5 bases). V lost 7 bases and J lost 0, with 13 bases in between. Germline V gene data show CDR1 as MDHEN and CDR2 as SYDVKM. The CDR3 length is 15 residues. CDR3 coding DNA: TGTGCCAGCACCCCTGGGGGTCTTAGCAATCAGCCCCAGCATTTT. Translating it yields CASTPGGLSNQPQHF.

The J gene is TRBJ1-3, the V gene TRBV7-8; D gene uncertain. The V gene lost 6 bases and the J gene lost 4 bases, with 7 bases spanning the gap. Germline V gene sequence: CDR1 SGHVS, CDR2 FQNEAQ. This CDR3 has 12 amino acids. The DNA for the CDR3 is TGTGCCAGCAGTCAGCAGGGAAACACCATATATTTT. The encoded protein is CASSQQGNTIYF. Together with reference TRBV7-8 and TRBJ1-3, the CDR3 gives the full variable domain: GAGVSQSPRYKVAKRGQDVALRCDPISGHVSLFWYQQALGQGPEFLTYFQNEAQLDKSGLPSDRFFAERPEGSVSTLKIQRTQQEDSAVYLCASSQQGNTIYFGEGSWLTVV.

V is TRBV18 and J is TRBJ2-7; no definite D call. The V gene's germline CDR1 is KGHSH and CDR2 LQKENI. Trimming shortened V by 1 base and J by 3 bases, and 25 bases separated the two germline ends. The CDR3 sequence is 19 residues long. The CDR3 DNA sequence: TGTGCCAGCTCACCACGCTCCCTGGCTCCGGCCGTACTACTCTACGAGCAGTACTTC. Protein product: CASSPRSLAPAVLLYEQYF. The variable domain in full, completed from reference TRBV18 and TRBJ2-7, reads NAGVMQNPRHLVRRRGQEARLRCSPMKGHSHVYWYRQLPEEGLKFMVYLQKENIIDESGMPKERFSAEFPKEGPSILRIQQVVRGDSAAYFCASSPRSLAPAVLLYEQYFGPGTRLTVT.